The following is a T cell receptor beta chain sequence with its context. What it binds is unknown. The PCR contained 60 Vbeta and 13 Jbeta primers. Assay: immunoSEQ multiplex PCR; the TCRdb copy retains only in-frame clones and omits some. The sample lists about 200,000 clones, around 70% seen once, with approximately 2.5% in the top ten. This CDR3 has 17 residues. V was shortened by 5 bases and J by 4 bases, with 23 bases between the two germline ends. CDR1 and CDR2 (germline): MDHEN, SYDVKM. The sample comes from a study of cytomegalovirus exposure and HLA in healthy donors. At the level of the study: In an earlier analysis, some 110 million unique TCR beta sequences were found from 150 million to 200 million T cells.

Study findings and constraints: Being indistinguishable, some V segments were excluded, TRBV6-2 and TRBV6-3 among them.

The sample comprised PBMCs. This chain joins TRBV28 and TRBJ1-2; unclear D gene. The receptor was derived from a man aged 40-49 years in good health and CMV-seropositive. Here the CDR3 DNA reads TGTGCCAGCAGTACCCCTGGGTCGGAGCTGCTAAGCTATGGCTACACCTTC. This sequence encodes CASSTPGSELLSYGYTF.